This T cell receptor beta chain was recovered during a study of blood T cell repertoires in COVID-19 (dated by TCRdb to the early 2020s). Regarding the research as a whole: Collaborator samples came from the United States, Italy and Spain and covered acute and convalescent phases of COVID-19. The prospective study material was composed of cDNA or gDNA derived from T cells, B-cell-depleted T cells, or PBMCs. Deeply sampled blood TCRbeta repertoires from subjects exposed to, actively infected with, or recovered from COVID-19 were included in the dataset. The repertoires were released in a freely available public database meant as a resource for research on the immune response to SARS-CoV-2. The samples were drawn from two sources: the first 160 participants of the ongoing ImmuneRACE study, and about 1,300 subjects contributed by 6 global collaborators. Sample metadata almost always included a de-identified subject ID, COVID-19 status, age in years and sex. HLA class I and class II types, where available, came from metadata supplied by the sample provider rather than from assay-based typing. General conclusions and limits of the study: How much clinical and demographic metadata was included differed by source and by participant, and the metadata was provided uncurated.

TCRbeta CDR3 regions were amplified from genomic DNA using the immunoSEQ Assay, a bias-controlled multiplex PCR. The study's processing was this. The number of nucleated cells in each sample was estimated by amplification of reference gene primers within the assay. To quantify the absolute abundance of each unique TCRbeta CDR3 rearrangement, sequence reads were collapsed and filtered. For each sample, productive Simpson clonality was calculated as the square root of Simpson's diversity index over productive rearrangements. Not all clones reach the TCRdb copy of this immuneACCESS table, which keeps in-frame sequences only. Checked studies attribute under half of the gap to unresolved V genes and leave the rest unexplained. The D gene and trimming were derived from the DNA, and the V and J assignments and clone size from that table. This sample comprises approximately 300,000 clones, 90% of them detected only once. The ten biggest clones cover approximately 7.5% of the sample.

One collaborating source in Seattle enrolled patients while the patients were actively infected and followed the patients over time throughout the course of disease. The collaborating institutions used their own protocols to collect whole blood in K2EDTA tubes. For TCRbeta analysis, collaborators shipped samples as frozen whole blood, isolated PBMCs, or DNA extracted from either of those sample types. CDR1 and CDR2 (KGHSH, LQKENI) derive from the germline V gene. The CDR3 holds 13 amino acids from the cysteine to the phenylalanine. Only the CDR3 DNA stays, 39 bases, in frame from base 1. V and J are truncated by 0 bases and 11 bases respectively, leaving an intervening sequence of 11 bases. As concerns this clone: Its antigen has not been determined. No per-base quality is available; no much larger clone lies one base away.

Sequences were obtained from peripheral blood. The sequence was obtained from a woman aged 25 to 39 with COVID-19, enrolled during active disease. Rearrangement joined TRBV18 to TRBJ2-1; TRBD1 might be the D gene, on 6 matching bases. The CDR3 region: CASSPPMGAQQFF. The DNA reads as follows: TGTGCCAGCTCACCACCGATGGGGGCTCAGCAGTTCTTC.